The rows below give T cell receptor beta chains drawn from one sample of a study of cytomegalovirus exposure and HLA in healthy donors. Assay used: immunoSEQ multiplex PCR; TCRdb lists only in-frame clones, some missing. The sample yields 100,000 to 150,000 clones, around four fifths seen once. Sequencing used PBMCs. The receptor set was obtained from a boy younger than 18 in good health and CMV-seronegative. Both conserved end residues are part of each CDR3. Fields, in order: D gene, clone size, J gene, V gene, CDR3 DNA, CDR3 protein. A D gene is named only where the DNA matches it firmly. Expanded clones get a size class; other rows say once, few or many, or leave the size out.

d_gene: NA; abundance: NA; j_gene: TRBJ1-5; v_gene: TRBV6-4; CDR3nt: TGTGCCAGCAGTACAGACGGCAGCCGCAATCAGCCCCAGCATTTT; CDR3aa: CASSTDGSRNQPQHF
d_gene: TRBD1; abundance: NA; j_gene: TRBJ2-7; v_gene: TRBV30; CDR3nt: TGTGCCGTAGACAGGGCCTACGAGCAGTACTTC; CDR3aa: CAVDRAYEQYF
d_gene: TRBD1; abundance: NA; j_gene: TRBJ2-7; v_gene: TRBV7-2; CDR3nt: TGTGCCAGCAGCCCGGACAGGGACACCTACGAGCAGTACTTC; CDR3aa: CASSPDRDTYEQYF
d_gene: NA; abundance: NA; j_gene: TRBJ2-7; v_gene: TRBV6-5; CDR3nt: TGTGCCAGCAGTTACTCTTCCAGTTACTACGAGCAGTACTTC; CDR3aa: CASSYSSSYYEQYF
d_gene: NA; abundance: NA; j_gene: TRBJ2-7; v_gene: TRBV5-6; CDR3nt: TGTGCCAGCAGCCCACACCCCACTGACTCCGAGCAGTACTTC; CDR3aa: CASSPHPTDSEQYF
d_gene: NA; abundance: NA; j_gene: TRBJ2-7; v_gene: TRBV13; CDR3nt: TGTGCCAGCAGCTTCTTTAGCGGTTCCTACGAGCAGTACTTC; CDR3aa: CASSFFSGSYEQYF
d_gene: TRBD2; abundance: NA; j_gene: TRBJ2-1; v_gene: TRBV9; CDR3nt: TGTGCCAGCAGCCCCGGGACTAGCGGATACAATGAGCAGTTCTTC; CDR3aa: CASSPGTSGYNEQFF
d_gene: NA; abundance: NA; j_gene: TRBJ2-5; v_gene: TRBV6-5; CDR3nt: TGTGCCAGCAGCCTAGCCCATCTAACCGGGGAGACCCAGTACTTC; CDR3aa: CASSLAHLTGETQYF
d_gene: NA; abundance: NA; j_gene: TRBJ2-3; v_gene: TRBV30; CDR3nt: TGTGCCGGAGGGGAGCTTTTTTGGTATTTT; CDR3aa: CAGGELFWYF
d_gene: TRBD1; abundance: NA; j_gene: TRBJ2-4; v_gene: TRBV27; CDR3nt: TGTGCCAACCATCAGGGGGTGGCCAAAAACATTCAGTACTTC; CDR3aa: CANHQGVAKNIQYF
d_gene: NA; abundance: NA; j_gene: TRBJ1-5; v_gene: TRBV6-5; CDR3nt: TGTGCCAGCAGACCCCCGGACGGACACGTCCAGCCCCAGCATTTT; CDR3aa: CASRPPDGHVQPQHF
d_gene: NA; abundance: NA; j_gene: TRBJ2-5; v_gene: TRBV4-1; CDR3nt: TGCGCCAGCAGCCAAGATCCAGTCCAAGAGACCCAGTACTTC; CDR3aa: CASSQDPVQETQYF
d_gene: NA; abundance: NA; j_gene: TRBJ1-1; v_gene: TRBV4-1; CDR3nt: TGCGCCAGCAGCCATCCCGCGGGAACAGACTTAACACAAGCTTTCTTT; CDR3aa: CASSHPAGTDLTQAFF
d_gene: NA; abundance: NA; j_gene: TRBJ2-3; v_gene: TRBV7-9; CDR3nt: TGTGCCAGCAGCCACGGGGATACGCAGTATTTT; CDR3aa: CASSHGDTQYF
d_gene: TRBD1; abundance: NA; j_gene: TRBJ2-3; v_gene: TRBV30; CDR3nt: TGTGCCTGGAGTGTATTGCGACAGGGGGCAGATACGCAGTATTTT; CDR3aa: CAWSVLRQGADTQYF
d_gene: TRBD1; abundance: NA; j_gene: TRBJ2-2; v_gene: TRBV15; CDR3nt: TGTGCCACCAGCAGAGATTTGGGACAGGGGGCCAACACCGGGGAGCTGTTTTTT; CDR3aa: CATSRDLGQGANTGELFF
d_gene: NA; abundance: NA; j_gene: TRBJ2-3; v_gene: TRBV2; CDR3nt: TGTGCCAGCAGGTCGGGAATCCGCACAGATACGCAGTATTTT; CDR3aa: CASRSGIRTDTQYF
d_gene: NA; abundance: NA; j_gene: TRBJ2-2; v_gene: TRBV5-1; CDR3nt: TGCGCCAGCAGCTTTGGGGCTTCGGCGGAGACTGGGGAGCTGTTTTTT; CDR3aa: CASSFGASAETGELFF
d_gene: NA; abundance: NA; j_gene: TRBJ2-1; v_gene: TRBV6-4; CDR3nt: TGTGCCAGCAGTGCGTACGGGCAGGGTGTAAGCTACAATGAGCAGTTCTTC; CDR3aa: CASSAYGQGVSYNEQFF
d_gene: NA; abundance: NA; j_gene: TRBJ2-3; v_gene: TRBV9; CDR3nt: TGTGCCAGCACCGGGGGCGGGAGAGGAGATACGCAGTATTTT; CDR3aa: CASTGGGRGDTQYF
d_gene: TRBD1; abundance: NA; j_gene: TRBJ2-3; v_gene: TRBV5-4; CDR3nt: TGTGCCAGCAGGTTACAGGGGGCGACAGATACGCAGTATTTT; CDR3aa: CASRLQGATDTQYF
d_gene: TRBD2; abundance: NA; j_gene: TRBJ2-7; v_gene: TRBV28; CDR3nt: TGTGCCAGCAGTGATTCGGGACTAGGATCCTACGAGCAGTACTTC; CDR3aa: CASSDSGLGSYEQYF
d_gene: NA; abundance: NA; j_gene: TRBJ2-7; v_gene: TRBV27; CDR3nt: TGTGCCAGCAGTTTATCCCTTTTGTACGAGCAGTACTTC; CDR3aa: CASSLSLLYEQYF
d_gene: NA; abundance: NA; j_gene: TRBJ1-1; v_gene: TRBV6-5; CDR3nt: TGTGCCAGCAGCCCCGGGGTGGGGGGAGACACTGAAGCTTTCTTT; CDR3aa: CASSPGVGGDTEAFF
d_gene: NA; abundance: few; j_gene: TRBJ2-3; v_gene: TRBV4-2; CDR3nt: TGTGCCAGCAGCCAAGACAGGGCCTCCGCGTATTTT; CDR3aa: CASSQDRASAYF
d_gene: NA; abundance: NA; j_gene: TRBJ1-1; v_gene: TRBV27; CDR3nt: TGTGCCAGCGGGCCAAGAGCTCGCATGAACACTGAAGCTTTCTTT; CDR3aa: CASGPRARMNTEAFF
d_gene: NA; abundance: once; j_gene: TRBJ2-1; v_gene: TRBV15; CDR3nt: TGTGCCACCAGCAAGGGGCGGGGCTCCTACAATGAGCAGTTCTTC; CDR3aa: CATSKGRGSYNEQFF
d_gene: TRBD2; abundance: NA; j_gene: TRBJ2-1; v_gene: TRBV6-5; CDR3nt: TGTGCCAGCGGACTAGCGGGAGCAAATGAGCAGTTCTTC; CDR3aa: CASGLAGANEQFF
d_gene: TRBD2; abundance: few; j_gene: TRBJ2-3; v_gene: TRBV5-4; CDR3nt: TGTGCCAGCAGCCGGACTAGCGACACAGATACGCAGTATTTT; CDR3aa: CASSRTSDTDTQYF
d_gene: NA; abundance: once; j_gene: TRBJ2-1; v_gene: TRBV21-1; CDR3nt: TGTGCCAGCATCGGACGAGCGGGAGGCTACAATGAGCAGTTCTTC; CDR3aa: CASIGRAGGYNEQFF
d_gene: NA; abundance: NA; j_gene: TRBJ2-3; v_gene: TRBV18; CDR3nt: TGTGCCAGCTCTCAACCCGATGACTGGTTCACAGATACGCAGTATTTT; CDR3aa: CASSQPDDWFTDTQYF
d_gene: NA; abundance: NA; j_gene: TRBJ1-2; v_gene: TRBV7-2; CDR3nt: TGTGCCAGTCTACGCGTTAACTATGGCTACACCTTC; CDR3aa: CASLRVNYGYTF
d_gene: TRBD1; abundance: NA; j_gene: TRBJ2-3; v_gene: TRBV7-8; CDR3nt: TGTGCCAGCAGCCCCCAGGGGGGCACAGATACGCAGTATTTT; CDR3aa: CASSPQGGTDTQYF
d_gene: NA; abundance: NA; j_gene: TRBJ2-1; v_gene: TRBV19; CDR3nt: TGTGCCAGTAGTATAGCTTCTCGGGGGACCCTCAATGAGCAGTTCTTC; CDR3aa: CASSIASRGTLNEQFF
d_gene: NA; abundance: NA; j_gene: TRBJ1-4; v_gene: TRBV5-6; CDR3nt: TGTGCCAGCAGCCGCCCCAGTAATGAAAAACTGTTTTTT; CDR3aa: CASSRPSNEKLFF
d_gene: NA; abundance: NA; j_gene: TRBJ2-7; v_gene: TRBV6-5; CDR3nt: TGTGCCAGCAGTTCTCAGGAGGTCACCTACGAGCAGTACTTC; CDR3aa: CASSSQEVTYEQYF
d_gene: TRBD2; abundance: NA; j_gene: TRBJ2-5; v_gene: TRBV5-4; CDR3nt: TGTGCCAGCAGCTTGAGAGCGGGAGGGTTAGAGACCCAGTACTTC; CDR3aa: CASSLRAGGLETQYF
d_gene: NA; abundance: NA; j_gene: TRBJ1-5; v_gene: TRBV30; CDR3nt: TGTGCCTGGGGGGCAGCTCAGCCCCAGCATTTT; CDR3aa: CAWGAAQPQHF
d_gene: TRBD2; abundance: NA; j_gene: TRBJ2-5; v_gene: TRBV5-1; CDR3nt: TGCGCCAGCAGCTCCGGACTAGCGGGGCCCCAGACCCAGTACTTC; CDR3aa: CASSSGLAGPQTQYF
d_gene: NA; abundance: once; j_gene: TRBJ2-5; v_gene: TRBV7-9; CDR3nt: TGTGCCAGCAGCCCACACGGGACAGTGGAGGGAGAGACCCAGTACTTC; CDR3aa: CASSPHGTVEGETQYF
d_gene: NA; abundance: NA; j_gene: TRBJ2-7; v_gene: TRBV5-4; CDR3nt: TGTGCCAGCAGCGCCGGGACTGCGAACTACGAGCAGTACTTC; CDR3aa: CASSAGTANYEQYF
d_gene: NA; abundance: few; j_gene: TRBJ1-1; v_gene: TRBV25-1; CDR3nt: TGTGCCAGCAGTGAATGGACAGAGGGTACTGAAGCTTTCTTT; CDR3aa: CASSEWTEGTEAFF
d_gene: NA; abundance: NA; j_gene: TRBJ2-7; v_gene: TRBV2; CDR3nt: TGTGCCAGCAGTGTGACTAGTTTTATGTACGAGCAGTACTTC; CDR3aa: CASSVTSFMYEQYF
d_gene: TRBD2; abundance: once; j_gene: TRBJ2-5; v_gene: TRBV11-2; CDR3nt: TGTGCCAGCAGCTTACGTGGGAGGGTCCAAGAGACCCAGTACTTC; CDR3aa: CASSLRGRVQETQYF
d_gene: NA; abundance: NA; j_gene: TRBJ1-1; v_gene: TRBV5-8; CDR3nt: TGTGCCAGCAGCTTCCCTCCCGGGATAAACACTGAAGCTTTCTTT; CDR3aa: CASSFPPGINTEAFF
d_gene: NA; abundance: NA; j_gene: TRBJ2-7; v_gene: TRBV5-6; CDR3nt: TGTGCCAGCAGCCCGAGGGCAGGAACTATCTCTTACGAGCAGTACTTC; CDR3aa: CASSPRAGTISYEQYF
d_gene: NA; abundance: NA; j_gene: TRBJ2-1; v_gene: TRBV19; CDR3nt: TGTGCCAGTAGTTGGCACAATGAGCAGTTCTTC; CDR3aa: CASSWHNEQFF
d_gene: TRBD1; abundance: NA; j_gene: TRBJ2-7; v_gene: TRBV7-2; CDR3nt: TGTGCCAGCAGCTTCGACAGGGACTACGAGCAGTACTTC; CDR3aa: CASSFDRDYEQYF